The T cell receptor beta chain under discussion was sequenced for a study of T-cell memory formation after mild COVID-19. A single record per CDR3 protein comes from TCRdb applying MiXCR to the 5' RACE reads. This table holds nearly 200,000 distinct CDR3 sequences, around 18% found once. The germline V gene has CDR1 ENHRY and CDR2 SYGVKD. The CDR3 totals 15 residues. The V segment lost 0 bases and the J segment 8 bases; nucleotides outside the gene matches: 4. Worth noting for this clonotype: Its target is unknown.

Points from the study as a whole: Among clones contracting day 15 to 85, CD4/CD8 was balanced, whereas later expanders leaned CD4+.

The sequence was obtained from an adult woman who had mild COVID-19 (a few samples of this study predate the infection). Cell type and time point are not known. Sample: PBMCs or a T cell subset sorted from them (not recorded which). The chain carries TRBV10-3 and TRBJ1-4, with 9 bases that match TRBD1. CDR3 coding DNA: TGTGCCATCAGTGAGTCAAGGGACAGGGTCGAAAAACTGTTTTTT. Translation: CAISESRDRVEKLFF.